Shown below are 12 T cell receptor beta chains from a single sample sequenced in a study of Graves' ophthalmopathy and Graves' hyperthyroidism. Amplification of the TCR beta CDR3 regions used RNA transcripts (as template). HTBI primers were employed in first-round RT-PCR, then a second-round multiplex PCR followed. TCRdb processed the multiplex PCR reads anew with MiXCR; each CDR3 protein has one entry. The sample lists 500,000 to 600,000 distinct CDR3 sequences; just under 40% were seen once. Material for sequencing was peripheral blood or thyroid tissue (not recorded which). All receptors come from an adult man with Graves' hyperthyroidism.

The chain is built from TRBV10-3 and TRBJ1-1; TRBD1 aligns across 9 bases. CDR3 size: 14 residues. Germline CDR1 and CDR2: ENHRY and SYGVKD. V lost 6 bases, J lost 8 bases, and 10 bases stayed unmatched. CDR3 sequence (DNA): TGTGCCATCAGAGCCACAGGGGGCGCAACCGAAGCTTTCTTT. It yields the protein CAIRATGGATEAFF.

DNA for the CDR3: TGTGCCAGCAGCTTAGTAGGGGGGCTCCAGGGTGAAAAACTGTTTTTT. Translated, it gives CASSLVGGLQGEKLFF. The rearrangement joins TRBV7-9 to TRBJ1-4; D might be TRBD1 (6 bases). V gave up 1 base and J gave up 7 bases, with 16 bases separating them. The germline V gene has CDR1 SEHNR and CDR2 FQNEAQ (reference sequence). The CDR3 extends over 16 amino acids.

This clonotype came up many times. The gene calls are TRBV10-3 and TRBJ2-7; 12 nucleotides align to TRBD2. With V trimmed by 3 bases and J by 3 bases, 0 bases remained unmatched. In germline, CDR1 is ENHRY, CDR2 SYGVKD. CDR3 length equals 14 residues. The CDR3 loop reads CAISELAGGYEQYF. In nucleotides, the CDR3 is TGTGCCATCAGTGAACTAGCGGGAGGCTACGAGCAGTACTTC.

The chain is built from TRBV19 and TRBJ1-5; D is uncertain. V lost 4 bases and J 11 bases, leaving 15 bases between the germline ends. This CDR3 comprises 13 residues. Germline CDR1 is LNHDA and CDR2 is SQIVND (reference sequence). This chain's CDR3 is CASSNRRVETQHF. CDR3 coding DNA: TGTGCCAGTAGTAACCGTCGGGTGGAGACCCAGCATTTT.

This clonotype was recorded many times. This chain joins TRBV7-6 and TRBJ1-1; a weak D match, TRBD1 (5 bases). From germline, CDR1 is SGHVS and CDR2 FNYEAQ. The CDR3 consists of 12 residues. Trimming stripped 6 bases from V and 2 bases from J, with 7 bases between. The DNA of the CDR3 is TGTGCCAGCAGTCAGGGTAACACTGAAGCTTTCTTT. Amino acid sequence: CASSQGNTEAFF.

This clonotype was counted between two and nine times. The chain links TRBV28 to TRBJ1-2; tentatively, D is TRBD1 (5 bases). CDR1 is MDHEN, CDR2 SYDVKM, per germline. The CDR3 covers 14 residues. Trimming took off 2 bases at V and 8 bases at J, with 15 bases between the two ends. The CDR3, as DNA: TGTGCCAGCAGTTTAGGGGACGGCCAAAGAGGCTACACCTTC. Its translation: CASSLGDGQRGYTF.

This chain uses TRBV9 with TRBJ1-2; D is possibly TRBD1 (6 bases). Trimming cost V 0 bases and J 13 bases, with 13 bases left between them. This CDR3 comprises 12 residues. The germline gives CDR1 SGDLS, CDR2 YYNGEE. The CDR3 nucleotides are TGTGCCAGCAGCGTAGAGGCACAGGGCGCCACCTTC. It translates to CASSVEAQGATF. The whole variable domain, filled in from reference TRBV9 and TRBJ1-2, reads DSGVTQTPKHLITATGQRVTLRCSPRSGDLSVYWYQQSLDQGLQFLIQYYNGEERAKGNILERFSAQQFPDLHSELNLSSLELGDSALYFCASSVEAQGATFGSGTRLTVV.

The table lists this clonotype with many counts. This chain links TRBV2 with TRBJ2-7, with TRBD1 identical over 7 bases. CDR1 and CDR2 from the germline V gene are SNHLY and FYNNEI. After removal of 5 bases from V and 2 bases from J, the junction contained 3 bases not matched to a gene. CDR3 length: 13 amino acids. The CDR3 bases are TGTGCCAGCAGTCGCGGACAGGCCTACGAGCAGTACTTC. Encoded protein: CASSRGQAYEQYF.

The chain is built from TRBV11-2 and TRBJ1-2, with D perhaps matching TRBD1 (6 bases). V lost 6 bases to trimming and J lost 3 bases, with 20 bases between them. CDR3 length: 16 amino acids. Germline loops: CDR1 SGHAT, CDR2 FQNNGV. The CDR3 DNA reads TGTGCCAGCAGAGAATCCCCCGGGGGCTCCCACTATGGCTACACCTTC. Encoded protein: CASRESPGGSHYGYTF.

V usage is TRBV20-1 and J usage is TRBJ2-5; the D call may be TRBD1 or TRBD2 (5 bases each). Deletions cut 6 bases from V and 3 bases from J, with 14 bases between. Per the germline V gene, CDR1 is DFQATT and CDR2 is SNEGSKA (reference sequence). The CDR3 runs to 13 residues. The CDR3 sequence is CSAGAVTKETQYF. CDR3 in DNA: TGCAGTGCCGGGGCCGTGACTAAAGAGACCCAGTACTTC.

With regard to this clonotype: One junction end does not reproduce the germline sequence, and a read error may be involved. The J gene is TRBJ2-5, the V gene TRBV7-7, with D possibly TRBD1 on 6 matching bases. CDR1 SSHAT and CDR2 FNYEAQ come from the germline V gene (reference sequence). There are 14 residues in the CDR3. CDR3 amino acids: CASSTVQGQETQYF. The CDR3, as DNA: TGTGCTAGCAGCACAGTACAGGGTCAAGAGACCCAGTACTTC.

CDR3 residues: CASSPTVGNQPQHF. DNA of the CDR3: TGTGCCAGCAGCCCGACGGTGGGGAATCAGCCCCAGCATTTT. This chain links TRBV7-2 with TRBJ1-5, with D hard to call. This CDR3 has 14 residues. Germline values: CDR1 SGHTA, CDR2 FQGNSA. V was shortened by 5 bases and J by 4 bases, with 12 bases between the two germline ends.